A selection of T cell receptor beta chains follows, all from one sample in a study of shared clonotypes between healthy human individuals. The repertoire was sequenced with immunoSEQ multiplex PCR; TCRdb's copy has only in-frame clones and lacks some. The sample lists under 1,900,000 clones; about 98.5% were seen once. The sample taken for sequencing was naive CD4+ T cells sorted from blood. The receptor set was obtained from a man aged 30 to 39 in good health. The CDR3 runs from the conserved cysteine through the conserved F or W. A D gene is named only where the DNA matches it firmly. Clone size, where shown, is once, few, many, or a class for clones that have expanded.

CDR3 DNA: TGTGCCAGTAGTATGGCCAGGGGAGCCTACGAGCAGTACTTC
CDR3 protein: CASSMARGAYEQYF
J gene: TRBJ2-7
D gene: .
V gene: TRBV19
clone size: .

CDR3 DNA: TGCGCCAGCAGCCAGGGACCGAACACTGAAGCTTTCTTT
CDR3 protein: CASSQGPNTEAFF
J gene: TRBJ1-1
D gene: .
V gene: TRBV4-3
clone size: .

CDR3 DNA: TGCGCCAGCGGAACCGGGACTAGCGGATCAGAGCACTTC
CDR3 protein: CASGTGTSGSEHF
J gene: TRBJ2-5
D gene: TRBD2
V gene: TRBV5-1
clone size: .

CDR3 DNA: TGTGCCAGCAGTGACTTATCGGGACGCACCTACGAGCAGTACTTC
CDR3 protein: CASSDLSGRTYEQYF
J gene: TRBJ2-7
D gene: .
V gene: TRBV6-4
clone size: .

CDR3 DNA: TGTGCCAGCAGCTTTCAGGGGGCAGCCTACAATGAGCAGTTCTTC
CDR3 protein: CASSFQGAAYNEQFF
J gene: TRBJ2-1
D gene: TRBD1
V gene: TRBV11-2
clone size: .

CDR3 DNA: TGTGCCAGCAGCTTAGGGGTAGCGGGAGGCACAGATACGCAGTATTTT
CDR3 protein: CASSLGVAGGTDTQYF
J gene: TRBJ2-3
D gene: TRBD2
V gene: TRBV11-2
clone size: .

CDR3 DNA: TGTGCCAGCAGTGAACAGGGGAGGACCTACGAGCAGTACTTC
CDR3 protein: CASSEQGRTYEQYF
J gene: TRBJ2-7
D gene: .
V gene: TRBV6-1
clone size: once

CDR3 DNA: TGCGCCAGCAGTGAGACTGGACGAACTTACGAGCAGTACTTC
CDR3 protein: CASSETGRTYEQYF
J gene: TRBJ2-7
D gene: .
V gene: TRBV10-1
clone size: .

CDR3 DNA: TGTGCCAGCTCACCAGCGGGACAGTCGTCTGGAAACACCATATATTTT
CDR3 protein: CASSPAGQSSGNTIYF
J gene: TRBJ1-3
D gene: TRBD1
V gene: TRBV18
clone size: .

CDR3 DNA: TGTGCCAGCTCACCACTCGGGGGTGGTGAGCAGTTCTTC
CDR3 protein: CASSPLGGGEQFF
J gene: TRBJ2-1
D gene: .
V gene: TRBV18
clone size: .

CDR3 DNA: TGTGCCAGCAGTTCCGGGACAGGGACCACAGATACGCAGTATTTT
CDR3 protein: CASSSGTGTTDTQYF
J gene: TRBJ2-3
D gene: TRBD1
V gene: TRBV7-7
clone size: .

CDR3 DNA: TGTGCCAGCACCTCTGACAGGGTAACTCTCTATGGCTACACCTTC
CDR3 protein: CASTSDRVTLYGYTF
J gene: TRBJ1-2
D gene: TRBD1
V gene: TRBV28
clone size: .

CDR3 DNA: TGTGCCAGCAGCTCTAGGACAGGGTTGACTGAAGCTTTCTTT
CDR3 protein: CASSSRTGLTEAFF
J gene: TRBJ1-1
D gene: TRBD1
V gene: TRBV11-2
clone size: .

CDR3 DNA: TGTGCCAGCTCTCGGGCTGGGGATACGCAGTATTTT
CDR3 protein: CASSRAGDTQYF
J gene: TRBJ2-3
D gene: .
V gene: TRBV18
clone size: once

CDR3 DNA: TGTGCCAGCAGCGAGACAGATAACTATGGCTACACCTTC
CDR3 protein: CASSETDNYGYTF
J gene: TRBJ1-2
D gene: .
V gene: TRBV7-9
clone size: .

CDR3 DNA: TGTGCCAGCAGCTTAGGGGGCAGAGGGGTGACAAACTACAATGAGCAGTTCTTC
CDR3 protein: CASSLGGRGVTNYNEQFF
J gene: TRBJ2-1
D gene: .
V gene: TRBV11-3
clone size: .

CDR3 DNA: TGCGCCAGCAGCCAAGGCGCAGGGACTAGCGGGGGGTTCGCGGATACGCAGTATTTT
CDR3 protein: CASSQGAGTSGGFADTQYF
J gene: TRBJ2-3
D gene: TRBD2
V gene: TRBV4-1
clone size: .